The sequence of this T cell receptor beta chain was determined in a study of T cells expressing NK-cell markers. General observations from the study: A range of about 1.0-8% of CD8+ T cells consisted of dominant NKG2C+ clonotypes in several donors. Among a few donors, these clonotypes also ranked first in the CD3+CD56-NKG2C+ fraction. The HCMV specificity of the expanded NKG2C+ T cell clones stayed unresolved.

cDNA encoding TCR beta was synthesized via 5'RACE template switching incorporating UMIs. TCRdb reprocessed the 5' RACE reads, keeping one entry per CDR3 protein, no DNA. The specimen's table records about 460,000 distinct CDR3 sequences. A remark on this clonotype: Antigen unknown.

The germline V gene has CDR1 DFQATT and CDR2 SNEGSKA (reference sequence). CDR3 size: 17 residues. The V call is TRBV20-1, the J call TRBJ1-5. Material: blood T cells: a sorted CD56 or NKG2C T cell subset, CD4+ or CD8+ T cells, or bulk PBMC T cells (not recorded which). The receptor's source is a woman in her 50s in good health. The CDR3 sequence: CSARDSGRTLANQPQHF.